The 30 T cell receptor beta chains reported below all come from one sample, sequenced in a study of CD8 T cells in ankylosing spondylitis. Findings and caveats of the study: Fewer than 10 highly homologous variants formed a TCR beta motif that appeared characteristic of ankylosing spondylitis blood.

These receptors' targets are unknown. MiXCR, applied by TCRdb to the 5' RACE reads, yields one record per CDR3 protein. The sample records around 890,000 distinct CDR3 sequences, 10% to 15% being singletons. The sequencing input was blood, either unsorted or a sorted T cell fraction (not recorded which). The receptors were gathered from a male donor with ankylosing spondylitis.

This clonotype was observed a few times. This chain links TRBV11-2 with TRBJ2-3; TRBD2 matches 7 bases. This CDR3 has 15 amino acids. Looked up from germline, CDR1 is SGHAT and CDR2 is FQNNGV. The ends lost 4 bases at V and 3 bases at J; junction bases unmatched: 7. The DNA of the CDR3 is TGTGCCAGCAGCTCAATGGGGACTATGACAGATACGCAGTATTTT. This codes for CASSSMGTMTDTQYF.

V is TRBV20-1 and J is TRBJ2-4; possibly TRBD2 for D (5 bases). The CDR3 covers 14 residues. Germline CDR1 and CDR2: DFQATT and SNEGSKA (reference sequence). The germline V and J ends were trimmed by 5 bases and 8 bases, with 19 bases remaining between them. In DNA form, the CDR3 reads TGCAGTGCTTCTTGGACTGGCGTTGGGGACATTCAGTACTTC. Translation: CSASWTGVGDIQYF.

This clonotype was recorded a few times. The V gene is TRBV7-2, the J gene TRBJ2-7, with 10 bases matching TRBD2. The CDR3 consists of 14 residues. Germline assignment: CDR1 SGHTA and CDR2 FQGNSA. After removal of 4 bases from V and 5 bases from J, the junction contained 5 bases not matched to a gene. The CDR3 DNA sequence: TGTGCCAGCAGCTCCCGGACTAGCGGTAACGAGCAGTACTTC. This codes for CASSSRTSGNEQYF.

The rearrangement joins TRBV15 to TRBJ2-7; 16 bases map to TRBD2. The junction had 9 bases not matched to a gene; V was cut back by 5 bases and J by 2 bases. The length of the CDR3 is 18 residues. From germline, CDR1 is LNHNV and CDR2 YYDKDF (reference sequence). CDR3 sequence reads: CATSPAGTSGRATYEQYF. The CDR3 DNA reads TGTGCCACCAGCCCAGCCGGGACTAGCGGGAGGGCGACCTACGAGCAGTACTTC.

At least ten counts were recorded for this clonotype. V and J are TRBV20-1 and TRBJ2-1, with 8 bases lining up with TRBD2. The CDR3 runs 14 residues. V shed 0 bases, J shed 5 bases, and the junction held 3 bases outside the gene matches. The V gene's germline CDR1 is DFQATT and CDR2 SNEGSKA (reference sequence). CDR3 residues: CSARDFGRDNEQFF. DNA of the CDR3: TGCAGTGCTAGAGATTTCGGGAGGGACAATGAGCAGTTCTTC.

The V and J genes are TRBV12-3 or TRBV12-4 and TRBJ2-5; no clear D. The V end was cut by 2 bases, the J end by 9 bases, with 7 bases between. CDR3 length: 11 amino acids. CDR3 coding DNA: TGTGCCAGCAGTTTACGGACGGCCCAGTACTTC. Translation: CASSLRTAQYF.

This clonotype was recorded many times. One end of the junction fails to match germline, which may point to a read error. The chain uses TRBV6-1 and TRBJ2-1; either TRBD1 or TRBD2 may fit D (6 bases each). The length of the CDR3 is 14 residues. From germline, CDR1 is MNHNS and CDR2 SASEGT. The CDR3 loop reads CASSGQGTYNEQFF. The CDR3 DNA follows: TGCGCCAGCAGCGGGCAGGGGACCTACAATGAGCAGTTCTTC.

This clonotype has ten or more counts. This chain uses TRBV29-1 with TRBJ2-2, with D unclear. Between the trimmed V and J ends, which lost 5 bases and 1 base, there was a span of 8 bases. CDR3 length equals 13 residues. Germline V gene lookup returns CDR1 SQVTM and CDR2 ANQGSEA. The CDR3 DNA is TGCAGCGTTCTTTCTTTGAACACCGGGGAGCTGTTTTTT. Encoded protein: CSVLSLNTGELFF.

This clonotype was counted many times. The chain uses TRBV4-1 and TRBJ1-1; D remains unclear. V gave up 2 bases and J gave up 1 base, with 11 bases separating them. The CDR3 loop spans 15 amino acids. Germline CDR1 MGHRA, CDR2 YSYEKL. CDR3 DNA sequence: TGCGCCAGCAGCCAATTGGCGCGGCAGAACACTGAAGCTTTCTTT. Translated: CASSQLARQNTEAFF.

Only a few counts were recorded for this clonotype. The chain joins TRBV18 to TRBJ2-1; TRBD1 or TRBD2 may be the D gene (5 bases each). The CDR3 totals 13 residues. Trimming left V 6 bases short and J 6 bases short, with 12 bases between. CDR1 and CDR2 from the germline V gene are KGHSH and LQKENI. The CDR3 DNA sequence: TGTGCCAGCTCGGGGACCGCGGGCAATGAGCAGTTCTTC. Translating gives CASSGTAGNEQFF.

This clonotype has ten or more counts. The rearrangement uses TRBV7-2 and TRBJ2-7, with TRBD1 as a possible D gene (5 bases). Germline CDR1 SGHTA, CDR2 FQGNSA. The V gene lost 6 bases and the J gene lost 2 bases, with 17 bases spanning the gap. The CDR3 has 15 residues. This CDR3 reads CASSSPDRATYEQYF. The CDR3 DNA reads as TGTGCCAGCAGTTCGCCCGACAGAGCAACCTACGAGCAGTACTTC. Looking up the rest from reference TRBV7-2 and TRBJ2-7 gives the full variable domain: GAGVSQSPSNKVTEKGKDVELRCDPISGHTALYWYRQSLGQGLEFLIYFQGNSAPDKSGLPSDRFSAERTGGSVSTLTIQRTQQEDSAVYLCASSSPDRATYEQYFGPGTRLTVT.

This clonotype was observed a few times. The chain couples TRBV7-8 to TRBJ2-1; 8 positions agree with TRBD2. The germline gives CDR1 SGHVS, CDR2 FQNEAQ. The length of the CDR3 is 15 residues. The V gene end was trimmed by 7 bases and the J gene end by 4 bases; junction bases not matched to a gene: 9. The CDR3 region has the DNA TGTGCCAGCAATCTCCGGGGGGGGCTGTACAATGAGCAGTTCTTC. Protein product: CASNLRGGLYNEQFF.

This rearrangement joins TRBV12-3 or TRBV12-4 to TRBJ2-1; TRBD2 matches 10 bases. The V and J ends lost 6 bases and 1 base, in that order; junction bases with no gene match: 9. CDR3 length: 17 amino acids. The CDR3 loop is CASSRPSGRGSYNEQFF. The CDR3 nucleotides read TGTGCCAGCAGCCGCCCTAGCGGGAGAGGTTCCTACAATGAGCAGTTCTTC.

The chain recombines TRBV27 with TRBJ2-7; 9 bases map to TRBD2. This CDR3 is built from 15 residues. The germline V gene has CDR1 MNHEY and CDR2 SMNVEV (reference sequence). The J segment lost 1 base and the V segment lost 3 bases, leaving 4 bases of the junction unmatched. CDR3 loop: CASSFHGLASYEQYF. The CDR3 DNA is TGTGCCAGCAGTTTCCACGGACTAGCGTCCTACGAGCAGTACTTC.

There are a few counts of this clonotype. A read error may produce the germline difference seen at one junction end. V is TRBV20-1 and J is TRBJ2-7; D tentatively reads TRBD1 or TRBD2 (6 bases each). The germline gives CDR1 DFQATT, CDR2 SNEGSKA (reference sequence). The CDR3 is 14 residues long. In DNA form, the CDR3 reads TGCAGTGCAAGAGATTGGAGGGGGAACTACGAGCAGTACTTC. Its protein is CSARDWRGNYEQYF.

The V gene is TRBV20-1, the J gene TRBJ2-7, with D tentatively TRBD1 (5 bases). CDR3 length equals 15 residues. The germline V gene encodes CDR1 DFQATT and CDR2 SNEGSKA (reference sequence). V was pared by 0 bases and J by 2 bases, with 14 bases between. CDR3: CSARDTKTATYEQYF. In DNA form, the CDR3 reads TGCAGTGCTAGAGATACCAAGACAGCAACCTACGAGCAGTACTTC.

The chain has TRBV9 and TRBJ2-2; unclear D gene. CDR3 size: 12 residues. V lost 4 bases to trimming and J lost 7 bases, with 8 bases between them. The germline CDR1 and CDR2 sequences are SGDLS and YYNGEE. The CDR3 is CASSYPSGELFF. The CDR3 nucleotides read TGTGCCAGCAGCTATCCCAGCGGGGAGCTGTTTTTT.

This clonotype has just a few counts. The chain uses TRBV12-5 and TRBJ2-2; D call uncertain. This CDR3 has 11 amino acids. Germline V gives CDR1 LGHNT, CDR2 FRNRAP. The ends were cut back, 6 bases at V and 8 bases at J, with 7 bases in the middle. CDR3 in DNA: TGTGCTAGTGGCTCCCTAGGGGAGCTGTTTTTT. Translation: CASGSLGELFF.

This clonotype was seen many times. The chain has TRBV12-3 or TRBV12-4 and TRBJ1-2; no definite D call. The CDR3 is 12 amino acids. Trimming cost V 3 bases and J 3 bases, with 5 bases left between them. The CDR3 DNA reads as TGTGCCAGCAGTTTTCAGGACTATGGCTACACCTTC. Amino acid sequence: CASSFQDYGYTF.

V is TRBV3-1 and J is TRBJ1-1, with TRBD1 matching over 9 bases. Germline lookup yields CDR1 LGHDT and CDR2 YNNKEL (reference sequence). Germline trimming cut 4 bases from V and 9 bases from J; bases unmatched to any gene: 6. The CDR3 has 13 amino acids. The CDR3 DNA is TGTGCCAGCAGCCCTGGGACAGGGTTTCAAGCTTTCTTT. This gives the protein CASSPGTGFQAFF.

This clonotype was counted only a few times. The chain links TRBV3-1 to TRBJ2-1, with 10 positions matching TRBD2. The CDR3 has 15 residues. Germline values: CDR1 LGHDT, CDR2 YNNKEL (reference sequence). Trimming removed 1 base from V and 9 bases from J; junction bases left unmatched: 6. CDR3 sequence: CASSQALAGALEQFF. CDR3 DNA sequence: TGTGCCAGCAGCCAAGCCCTAGCGGGGGCTCTTGAGCAGTTCTTC.

This clonotype was detected many times. The chain uses TRBV6-5 and TRBJ1-3; TRBD1 is a possible D gene (6 bases). V was cut by 2 bases and J by 5 bases, with 7 bases left in between. Germline assignment: CDR1 MNHEY and CDR2 SVGAGI. The CDR3 is 13 amino acids. The CDR3 sequence: CASSYGGRNTIYF. The CDR3 DNA is TGTGCCAGCAGTTACGGGGGCCGAAACACCATATATTTT.

V gene TRBV7-2 combines with J gene TRBJ2-5, with 7 bases matching TRBD1. The CDR3 spans 14 residues. V shed 5 bases, J shed 3 bases, and the junction held 6 bases outside the gene matches. The germline V gene has CDR1 SGHTA and CDR2 FQGNSA. The CDR3 region has the DNA TGTGCCAGCAGCCCCGGGACAGAAAAAGAGACCCAGTACTTC. It specifies CASSPGTEKETQYF.

The rearrangement links TRBV4-3 to TRBJ2-3; no reliable D call. The CDR3 is 15 amino acids. Per germline, CDR1 LGHNA and CDR2 YSLEER. Trimming stripped 0 bases from V and 0 bases from J, with 7 bases between. The CDR3 nucleotides are TGCGCCAGCAGCCAAGAGGTAGTTAGCACAGATACGCAGTATTTT. This translates into CASSQEVVSTDTQYF.

This clonotype was observed a few times. The rearrangement links TRBV7-9 to TRBJ1-1, with D maybe TRBD1 (5 bases). The CDR3 runs 14 residues. V gave up 2 bases and J gave up 2 bases, with 9 bases separating them. The germline CDR1 and CDR2 sequences are SEHNR and FQNEAQ (reference sequence). CDR3 sequence (DNA): TGTGCCAGCAGCTTAACCAGGGATAACACTGAAGCTTTCTTT. It translates to CASSLTRDNTEAFF. Full variable domain (rest looked up from reference TRBV7-9 and TRBJ1-1): DTGVSQNPRHKITKRGQNVTFRCDPISEHNRLYWYRQTLGQGPEFLTYFQNEAQLEKSRLLSDRFSAERPKGSFSTLEIQRTEQGDSAMYLCASSLTRDNTEAFFGQGTRLTVV.

In this sample, this clonotype turned up a few times. V and J are TRBV28 and TRBJ1-5; D is ambiguous. Germline V gene data show CDR1 as MDHEN and CDR2 as SYDVKM. The CDR3 totals 15 residues. With 7 bases removed from V and 1 base from J, the gap between germline ends came to 14 bases. The CDR3 loop reads CASTNRRPSNQPQHF. The CDR3 DNA reads as TGTGCCAGCACAAACCGCCGGCCGAGCAATCAGCCCCAGCATTTT.

The gene calls are TRBV6-1 and TRBJ2-7, with D perhaps matching TRBD1 (5 bases). Germline V gives CDR1 MNHNS, CDR2 SASEGT. The V gene lost 7 bases and the J gene lost 3 bases, with 16 bases spanning the gap. The CDR3 is made up of 14 amino acids. The CDR3 nucleotides read TGTGCCAGCACCAAAGACAGATACAACTACGAGCAGTACTTC. This sequence encodes CASTKDRYNYEQYF.

The chain combines TRBV7-2 with TRBJ2-1; 7 nucleotides line up with TRBD1. The CDR3 loop spans 15 amino acids. The J segment lost 3 bases and the V segment lost 3 bases, leaving 5 bases of the junction unmatched. CDR1 and CDR2 (germline): SGHTA, FQGNSA. CDR3 sequence: CASSFYRGSYNEQFF. CDR3 in DNA: TGTGCCAGCAGCTTCTACAGGGGAAGCTACAATGAGCAGTTCTTC.

This clonotype has ten or more counts. CDR3 nucleotides: TGCAGTGTCGAAAAAGGGAACTATGGCTACACCTTC. Translating gives CSVEKGNYGYTF. This chain joins TRBV20-1 and TRBJ1-2; D uncertain. Germline assignment: CDR1 DFQATT and CDR2 SNEGSKA (reference sequence). This CDR3 contains 12 residues. Trimming cost V 7 bases and J 2 bases, with 11 bases left between them.

The CDR3 loop is CASSLARGSNEQFF. CDR3 DNA: TGTGCCAGCAGCTTAGCCAGGGGGAGTAATGAGCAGTTCTTC. V usage is TRBV11-3 and J usage is TRBJ2-1; 7 bases are a match to TRBD1. CDR1 is SGHNT and CDR2 is YENEEA in the germline V gene. The CDR3 is 14 residues long. V dropped 1 base and J dropped 7; count of bases not matched to a gene: 4. Variable domain in full (rest from reference TRBV11-3 and TRBJ2-1): EAGVVQSPRYKIIEKKQPVAFWCNPISGHNTLYWYLQNLGQGPELLIRYENEEAVDDSQLPKDRFSAERLKGVDSTLKIQPAELGDSAVYLCASSLARGSNEQFFGPGTRLTVL.